This T cell receptor beta chain stems from a study of identical twins. Study-wide findings and caveats: Less excess twin sharing appeared in beta out-of-frame sequences. Models underestimated TCR alpha sharing (out-of-frame) in monozygotic twins.

This clonotype was seen only a few times. Antigen specificity is unknown. TCRdb itself ran the 5' RACE reads through MiXCR, one entry per CDR3 protein. The sample has approximately 690,000 distinct CDR3 sequences, 5.5% to 7.5% seen once. Germline CDR1 SGDLS, CDR2 YYNGEE. The CDR3 totals 13 residues. V lost 3 bases to trimming and J lost 5 bases, with 9 bases between them. This sequence joins TRBV9 and TRBJ2-1; the D is unclear. This receptor was identified in a man between 18 and 29 years old in good health. The sequenced sample was naive T cells sorted from blood. The CDR3 nucleotides read TGTGCCAGCAGCGGGAGTAACCACAATGAGCAGTTCTTC. It is translated as CASSGSNHNEQFF. Full variable domain (outside the CDR3, taken from reference TRBV9 and TRBJ2-1): DSGVTQTPKHLITATGQRVTLRCSPRSGDLSVYWYQQSLDQGLQFLIQYYNGEERAKGNILERFSAQQFPDLHSELNLSSLELGDSALYFCASSGSNHNEQFFGPGTRLTVL.